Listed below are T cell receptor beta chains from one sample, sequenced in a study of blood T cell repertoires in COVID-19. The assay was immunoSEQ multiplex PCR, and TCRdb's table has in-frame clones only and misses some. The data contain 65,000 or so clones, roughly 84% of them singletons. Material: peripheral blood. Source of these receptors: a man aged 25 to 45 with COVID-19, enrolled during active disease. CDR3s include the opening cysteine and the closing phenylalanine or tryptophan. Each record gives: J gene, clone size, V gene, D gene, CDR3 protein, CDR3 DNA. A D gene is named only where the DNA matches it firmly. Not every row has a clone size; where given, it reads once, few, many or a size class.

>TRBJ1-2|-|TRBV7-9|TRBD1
CASSRGQGASGYTF
TGTGCCAGCAGCCGGGGACAGGGGGCTAGTGGCTACACCTTC
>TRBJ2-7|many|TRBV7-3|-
CASSLQYEQYF
TGTGCCAGCAGCTTACAGTACGAGCAGTACTTC
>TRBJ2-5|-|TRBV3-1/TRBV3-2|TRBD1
CASSWTGQETQYF
TGTGCCAGCAGTTGGACAGGCCAAGAGACCCAGTACTTC
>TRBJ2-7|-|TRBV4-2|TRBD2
CASSQEGSGVFEQYF
TGTGCCAGCAGCCAAGAGGGTAGCGGGGTCTTCGAGCAGTACTTC
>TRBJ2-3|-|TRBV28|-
CASSSGTLTDTQYF
TGTGCCAGCAGCTCCGGGACACTAACAGATACGCAGTATTTT
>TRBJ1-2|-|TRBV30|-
CAWDGNYGYTF
TGTGCCTGGGACGGTAACTATGGCTACACCTTC
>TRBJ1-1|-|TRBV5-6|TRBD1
CASSHLGRGGGNTEAFF
TGTGCCAGCAGCCACCTGGGCAGAGGGGGCGGAAACACTGAAGCTTTCTTT
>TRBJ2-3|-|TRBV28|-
CASRPRATTTDTQYF
TGTGCCAGCAGACCGCGGGCGACCACCACAGATACGCAGTATTTT
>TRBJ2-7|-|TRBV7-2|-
CASSLEGATRYEQYF
TGTGCCAGCAGCTTAGAAGGGGCGACGCGCTACGAGCAGTACTTC
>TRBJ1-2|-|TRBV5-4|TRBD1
CASSRDRGVVGYTF
TGTGCCAGCAGCCGCGACAGGGGTGTGGTCGGCTACACCTTC
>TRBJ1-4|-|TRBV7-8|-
CASSPIRVGPRDSEKLFF
TGTGCCAGCAGCCCCATACGGGTGGGACCGCGGGATTCGGAAAAACTGTTTTTT
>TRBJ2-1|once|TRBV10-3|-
CAISVGNEQFF
TGTGCCATCAGTGTCGGGAATGAGCAGTTCTTC
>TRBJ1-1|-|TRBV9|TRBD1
CASSPPGQGAGEAFF
TGTGCCAGCAGCCCTCCGGGACAGGGGGCTGGTGAAGCTTTCTTT
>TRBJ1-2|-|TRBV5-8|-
CASSLSGSYGYTF
TGTGCCAGCAGCTTGTCGGGTTCCTATGGCTACACCTTC
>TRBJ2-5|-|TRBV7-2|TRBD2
CASSYTSGPQETQYF
TGTGCCAGCAGTTATACTAGCGGGCCCCAAGAGACCCAGTACTTC
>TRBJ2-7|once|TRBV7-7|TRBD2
CASSSAGGYEQYF
TGTGCTAGCAGCTCAGCGGGAGGCTACGAGCAGTACTTC
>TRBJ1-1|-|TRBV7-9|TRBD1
CASRTGGGTEAFF
TGTGCCAGCAGGACAGGGGGAGGGACTGAAGCTTTCTTT
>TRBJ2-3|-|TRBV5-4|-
CASSLGQVNTDTQYF
TGTGCCAGCAGCTTGGGACAGGTGAACACAGATACGCAGTATTTT
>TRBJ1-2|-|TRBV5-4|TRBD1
CASRSDRGRYGYTF
TGTGCCAGCAGGTCGGACAGGGGAAGGTATGGCTACACCTTC
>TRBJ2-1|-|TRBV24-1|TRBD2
CATSPGLPSGNEQFF
TGTGCCACCAGCCCGGGACTACCTTCTGGCAATGAGCAGTTCTTC
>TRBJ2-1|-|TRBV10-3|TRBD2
CAISPREGLNEQFF
TGTGCCATCAGTCCCAGGGAGGGACTCAATGAGCAGTTCTTC
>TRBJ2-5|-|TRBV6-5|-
CASSRRVDPETQYF
TGTGCCAGCTCACGCAGGGTAGACCCGGAGACCCAGTACTTC
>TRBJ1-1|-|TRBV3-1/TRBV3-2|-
CASSQVTGSTEAFF
TGTGCCAGCAGCCAGGTTACAGGGAGCACTGAAGCTTTCTTT
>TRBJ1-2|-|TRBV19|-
CASSPGRGPSYGYTF
TGTGCCAGTAGTCCTGGAAGGGGTCCGTCGTATGGCTACACCTTC
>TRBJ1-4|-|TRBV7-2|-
CASSPLVGNEKLFF
TGTGCCAGCAGCCCTCTAGTCGGTAATGAAAAACTGTTTTTT
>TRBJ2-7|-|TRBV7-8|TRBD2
CASSLGRERSYEQYF
TGTGCCAGCAGCTTGGGGCGGGAGAGGTCCTACGAGCAGTACTTC
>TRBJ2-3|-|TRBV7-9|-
CASSWTPYTQYF
TGTGCCAGCAGCTGGACACCTTATACGCAGTATTTT
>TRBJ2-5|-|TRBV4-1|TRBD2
CASSQDPGSGREETQYF
TGCGCCAGCAGCCAAGATCCAGGTAGCGGGAGGGAAGAGACCCAGTACTTC
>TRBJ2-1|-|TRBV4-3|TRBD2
CASSQVPGGTYNEQFF
TGCGCCAGCAGCCAAGTCCCGGGAGGGACCTACAATGAGCAGTTCTTC
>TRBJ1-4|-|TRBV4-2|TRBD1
CASSGTGTNEKLFF
TGTGCCAGCAGCGGGACAGGTACTAATGAAAAACTGTTTTTT
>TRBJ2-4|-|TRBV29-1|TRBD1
CSVGTGGIQNIQYF
TGCAGCGTCGGGACAGGGGGCATCCAAAACATTCAGTACTTC
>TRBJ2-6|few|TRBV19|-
CASSIAPGGANVLTF
TGTGCCAGTAGTATAGCCCCGGGGGGGGCCAACGTCCTGACTTTC
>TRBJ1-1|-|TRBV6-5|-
CASSYSQEKELAFF
TGTGCCAGCAGTTACTCACAGGAAAAGGAATTGGCTTTCTTT
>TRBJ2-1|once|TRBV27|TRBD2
CASSFFTSGEQFF
TGTGCCAGCAGTTTTTTTACTAGCGGGGAGCAGTTCTTC
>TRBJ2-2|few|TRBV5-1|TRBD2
CASSLSSGRYTGELFF
TGCGCCAGCAGCTTATCTAGCGGGAGGTACACCGGGGAGCTGTTTTTT
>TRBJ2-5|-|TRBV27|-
CASSFSDPDSHQGGVETQYF
TGTGCCAGCAGTTTTTCCGACCCGGACAGCCATCAGGGCGGTGTGGAGACCCAGTACTTC